The rows below give T cell receptor beta chains drawn from one sample of a study of persistence of HIV-infected CD4 T cells. The antigens of these receptors remain unknown. Data came from immunoSEQ multiplex PCR; TCRdb stores just in-frame clones and leaves some out. The table records tens of thousands of clones, around 80% of them present only once. The material was CD4+ T cells sorted from PBMCs after approximately 19-hour stimulation, obtained from a patient who received antiretroviral therapy. These receptors were taken from an adult man with HIV who was CMV-seropositive. Each CDR3 is given with its conserved first and last residue. A D gene is named only where the DNA matches it firmly. Only some rows state a clone size, as once, few, many or a class for expanded clones.

clone_size: NA
v_call: TRBV15
j_call: TRBJ2-1
d_call: TRBD2
cdr3_aa: CATSSHSGGSYNEQFF
cdr3_nt: TGTGCCACCAGCAGTCATAGCGGGGGCTCCTACAATGAGCAGTTCTTC

clone_size: NA
v_call: TRBV29-1
j_call: TRBJ2-7
d_call: TRBD1
cdr3_aa: CSALDRVPYEQYF
cdr3_nt: TGCAGCGCTCTGGACAGGGTACCCTACGAGCAGTACTTC

clone_size: NA
v_call: TRBV18
j_call: TRBJ1-5
d_call: TRBD1
cdr3_aa: CASSPGTGMNQPQHF
cdr3_nt: TGTGCCAGCTCACCCGGGACAGGGATGAATCAGCCCCAGCATTTT

clone_size: NA
v_call: TRBV19
j_call: TRBJ1-5
d_call: NA
cdr3_aa: CASSPFEVQPQHF
cdr3_nt: TGTGCCAGTAGTCCCTTCGAGGTCCAGCCCCAGCATTTT

clone_size: NA
v_call: TRBV19
j_call: TRBJ1-5
d_call: NA
cdr3_aa: CASSIVGGVNQPQHF
cdr3_nt: TGTGCCAGTAGTATAGTTGGAGGGGTTAATCAGCCCCAGCATTTT

clone_size: NA
v_call: TRBV5-4
j_call: TRBJ1-1
d_call: NA
cdr3_aa: CASSPTGGARNTEAFF
cdr3_nt: TGTGCCAGCAGCCCGACGGGGGGAGCGAGGAACACTGAAGCTTTCTTT

clone_size: NA
v_call: TRBV19
j_call: TRBJ2-2
d_call: TRBD1
cdr3_aa: CASSGQGNTGELFF
cdr3_nt: TGTGCCAGTAGCGGACAGGGGAACACCGGGGAGCTGTTTTTT

clone_size: NA
v_call: TRBV28
j_call: TRBJ1-5
d_call: NA
cdr3_aa: CASGQGSLRDNQPQHF
cdr3_nt: TGTGCCAGCGGGCAGGGCTCTTTGAGGGACAATCAGCCCCAGCATTTT

clone_size: NA
v_call: TRBV20-1
j_call: TRBJ1-2
d_call: TRBD1
cdr3_aa: CSASRDRGPHGYTF
cdr3_nt: TGCAGTGCTAGTAGGGACAGGGGACCCCATGGCTACACCTTC

clone_size: NA
v_call: TRBV5-1
j_call: TRBJ2-2
d_call: NA
cdr3_aa: CASSFRSLTGRPGELFF
cdr3_nt: TGCGCCAGCAGCTTTCGGAGCCTGACAGGGAGGCCCGGGGAGCTGTTTTTT

clone_size: NA
v_call: TRBV28
j_call: TRBJ1-3
d_call: TRBD1
cdr3_aa: CASSTTGANSGNTIYF
cdr3_nt: TGTGCCAGCAGTACGACAGGGGCGAACTCTGGAAACACCATATATTTT

clone_size: NA
v_call: TRBV6-5
j_call: TRBJ2-3
d_call: TRBD1
cdr3_aa: CASSSPGQGTDTQYF
cdr3_nt: TGTGCCAGCAGCTCCCCGGGACAGGGCACAGATACGCAGTATTTT

clone_size: NA
v_call: TRBV19
j_call: TRBJ1-3
d_call: NA
cdr3_aa: CASSRKEFSGNTIYF
cdr3_nt: TGTGCCAGTAGTCGGAAAGAATTCTCTGGAAACACCATATATTTT

clone_size: NA
v_call: TRBV18
j_call: TRBJ2-7
d_call: TRBD1
cdr3_aa: CASSPDRSGGEQYF
cdr3_nt: TGTGCCAGCTCACCGGACAGGTCTGGGGGCGAGCAGTACTTC

clone_size: NA
v_call: TRBV5-5
j_call: TRBJ1-5
d_call: TRBD1
cdr3_aa: CASSQNGQGVGGNQPQHF
cdr3_nt: TGTGCCAGCAGTCAAAATGGTCAGGGGGTCGGGGGCAATCAGCCCCAGCATTTT

clone_size: NA
v_call: TRBV5-1
j_call: TRBJ1-5
d_call: NA
cdr3_aa: CASSLEGLSNQPQHF
cdr3_nt: TGCGCCAGCAGCTTGGAGGGCTTGAGCAATCAGCCCCAGCATTTT

clone_size: NA
v_call: TRBV6-5
j_call: TRBJ1-5
d_call: TRBD1
cdr3_aa: CASSLGQGANQPQHF
cdr3_nt: TGTGCCAGCAGTTTAGGACAGGGCGCCAATCAGCCCCAGCATTTT

clone_size: NA
v_call: TRBV5-4
j_call: TRBJ1-1
d_call: TRBD1
cdr3_aa: CASSFGTGTGPEAFF
cdr3_nt: TGTGCCAGCAGCTTCGGGACAGGCACGGGACCTGAAGCTTTCTTT

clone_size: few
v_call: TRBV18
j_call: TRBJ2-2
d_call: NA
cdr3_aa: CASSPRRGITGELFF
cdr3_nt: TGTGCCAGCTCACCACGGAGGGGGATCACCGGGGAGCTGTTTTTT

clone_size: few
v_call: TRBV6-5
j_call: TRBJ1-2
d_call: NA
cdr3_aa: CASSSPEGRSNYGYTF
cdr3_nt: TGTGCCAGCAGTTCTCCTGAGGGCAGGTCTAACTATGGCTACACCTTC

clone_size: NA
v_call: TRBV5-1
j_call: TRBJ2-7
d_call: NA
cdr3_aa: CASSRDHEQYF
cdr3_nt: TGCGCCAGCAGCCGTGACCACGAGCAGTACTTC

clone_size: NA
v_call: TRBV6-1
j_call: TRBJ1-2
d_call: NA
cdr3_aa: CASSVIRGPPDYGYTF
cdr3_nt: TGTGCCAGCAGTGTAATAAGAGGACCCCCCGACTATGGCTACACCTTC

clone_size: NA
v_call: TRBV7-9
j_call: TRBJ1-5
d_call: NA
cdr3_aa: CASSLQGNQPQHF
cdr3_nt: TGTGCCAGCAGCTTACAGGGCAATCAGCCCCAGCATTTT

clone_size: few
v_call: TRBV18
j_call: TRBJ2-7
d_call: NA
cdr3_aa: CASSPKEGRSGQYF
cdr3_nt: TGTGCCAGCTCACCGAAAGAGGGACGTTCGGGGCAGTACTTC

clone_size: NA
v_call: TRBV7-9
j_call: TRBJ2-1
d_call: NA
cdr3_aa: CASSLEASEQFF
cdr3_nt: TGTGCCAGCAGCTTAGAGGCGAGCGAGCAGTTCTTC

clone_size: NA
v_call: TRBV7-2
j_call: TRBJ1-6
d_call: NA
cdr3_aa: CASSPGAGNSNSPLHF
cdr3_nt: TGTGCCAGCAGCCCAGGGGCAGGCAATTCTAATTCACCCCTCCACTTT

clone_size: NA
v_call: TRBV12-3/TRBV12-4
j_call: TRBJ2-7
d_call: NA
cdr3_aa: CASSLGSSYEQYF
cdr3_nt: TGTGCCAGCAGTTTAGGGTCCTCCTACGAGCAGTACTTC

clone_size: NA
v_call: TRBV16
j_call: TRBJ1-4
d_call: NA
cdr3_aa: CASSQSSRNEKLFF
cdr3_nt: TGTGCCAGCAGCCAATCGAGTCGGAATGAAAAACTGTTTTTT